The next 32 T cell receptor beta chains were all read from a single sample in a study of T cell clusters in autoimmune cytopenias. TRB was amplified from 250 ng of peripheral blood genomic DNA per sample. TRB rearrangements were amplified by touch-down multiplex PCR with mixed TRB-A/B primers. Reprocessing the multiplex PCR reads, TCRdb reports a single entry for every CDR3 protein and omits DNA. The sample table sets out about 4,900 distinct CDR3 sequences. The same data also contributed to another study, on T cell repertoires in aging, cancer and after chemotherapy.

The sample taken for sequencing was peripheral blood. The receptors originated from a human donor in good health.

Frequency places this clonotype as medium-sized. CDR3 residues: CASSETDRGHGQPQHF. The chain recombines TRBV12-3 or TRBV12-4 with TRBJ1-5; TCRdb designates TRBD1, a call that cannot be tested without DNA. The CDR3 loop spans 16 amino acids.

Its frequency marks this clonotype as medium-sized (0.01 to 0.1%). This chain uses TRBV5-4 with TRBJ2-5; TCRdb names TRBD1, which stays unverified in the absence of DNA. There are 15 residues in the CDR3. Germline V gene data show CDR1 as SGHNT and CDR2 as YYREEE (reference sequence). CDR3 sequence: CASSLMGVDQETQYF.

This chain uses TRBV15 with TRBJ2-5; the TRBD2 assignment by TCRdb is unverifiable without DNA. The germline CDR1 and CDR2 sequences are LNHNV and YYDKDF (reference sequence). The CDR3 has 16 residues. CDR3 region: CATSREYRRGQETQYF.

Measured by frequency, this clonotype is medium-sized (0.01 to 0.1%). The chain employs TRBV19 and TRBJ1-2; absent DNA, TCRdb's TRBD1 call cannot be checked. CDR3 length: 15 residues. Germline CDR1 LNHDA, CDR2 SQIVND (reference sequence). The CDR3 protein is CASSNSDRGFGGYTF.

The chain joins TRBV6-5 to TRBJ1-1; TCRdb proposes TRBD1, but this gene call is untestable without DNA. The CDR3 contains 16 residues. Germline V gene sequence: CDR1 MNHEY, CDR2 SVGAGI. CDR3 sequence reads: CASSYSSRGRNTEAFF.

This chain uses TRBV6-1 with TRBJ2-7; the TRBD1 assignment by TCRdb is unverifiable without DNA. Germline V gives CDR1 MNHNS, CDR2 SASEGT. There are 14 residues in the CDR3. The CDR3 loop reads CASSDWDGAYEQYF.

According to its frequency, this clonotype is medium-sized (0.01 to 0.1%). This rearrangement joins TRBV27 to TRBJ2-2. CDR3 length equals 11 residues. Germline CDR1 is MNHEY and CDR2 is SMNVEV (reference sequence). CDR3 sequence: CASSSSGELFF.

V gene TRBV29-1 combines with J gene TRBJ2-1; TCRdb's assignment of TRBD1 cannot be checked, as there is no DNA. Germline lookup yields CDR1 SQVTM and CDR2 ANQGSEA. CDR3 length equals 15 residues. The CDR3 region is CSVLSPGQAGYEQFF.

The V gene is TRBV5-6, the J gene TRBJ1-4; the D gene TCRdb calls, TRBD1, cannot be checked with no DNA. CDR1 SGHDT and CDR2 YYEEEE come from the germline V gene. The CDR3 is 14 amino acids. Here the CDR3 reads CASSSGTPDEKLFF.

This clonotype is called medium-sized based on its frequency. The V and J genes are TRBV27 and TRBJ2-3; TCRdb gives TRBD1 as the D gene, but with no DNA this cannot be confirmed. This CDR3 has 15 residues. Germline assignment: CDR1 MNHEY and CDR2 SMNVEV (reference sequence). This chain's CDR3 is CASSAGSWGTDTQYF.

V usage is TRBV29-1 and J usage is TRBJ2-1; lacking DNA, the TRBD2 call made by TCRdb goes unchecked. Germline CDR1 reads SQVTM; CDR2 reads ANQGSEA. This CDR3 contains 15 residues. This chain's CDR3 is CSVAGGGANRNEQFF.

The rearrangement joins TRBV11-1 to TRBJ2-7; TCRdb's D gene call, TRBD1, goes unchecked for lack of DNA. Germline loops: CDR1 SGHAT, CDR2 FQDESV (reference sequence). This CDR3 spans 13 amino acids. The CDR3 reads CASSSGWGGEQYF. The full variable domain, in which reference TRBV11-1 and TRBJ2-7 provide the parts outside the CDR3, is EAEVAQSPRYKITEKSQAVAFWCDPISGHATLYWYRQILGQGPELLVQFQDESVVDDSQLPKDRFSAERLKGVDSTLKIQPAELGDSAMYLCASSSGWGGEQYFGPGTRLTVT.

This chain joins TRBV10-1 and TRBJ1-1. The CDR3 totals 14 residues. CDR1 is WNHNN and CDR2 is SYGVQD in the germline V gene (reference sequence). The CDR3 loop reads CASSETGPDTEAFF.

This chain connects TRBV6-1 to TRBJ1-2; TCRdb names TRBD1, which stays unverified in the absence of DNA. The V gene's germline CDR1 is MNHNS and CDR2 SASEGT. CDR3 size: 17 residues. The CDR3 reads CASSDYVPGQGAYGYTF.

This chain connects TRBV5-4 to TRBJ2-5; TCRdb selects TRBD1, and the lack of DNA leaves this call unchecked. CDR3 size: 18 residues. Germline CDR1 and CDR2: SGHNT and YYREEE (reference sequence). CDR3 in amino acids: CASSLASMGRQGAETQYF.

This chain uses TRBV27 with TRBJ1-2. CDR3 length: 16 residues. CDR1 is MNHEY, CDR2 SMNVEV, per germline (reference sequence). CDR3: CASSLSRQVVNYGYTF.

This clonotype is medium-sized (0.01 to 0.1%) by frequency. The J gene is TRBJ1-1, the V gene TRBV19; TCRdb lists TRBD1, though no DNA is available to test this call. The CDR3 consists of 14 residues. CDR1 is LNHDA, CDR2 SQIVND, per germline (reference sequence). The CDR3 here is CASLKDRAGTEAFF.

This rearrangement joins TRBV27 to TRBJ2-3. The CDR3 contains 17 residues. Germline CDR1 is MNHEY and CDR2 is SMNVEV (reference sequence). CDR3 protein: CASSLSILFSSTDTQYF.

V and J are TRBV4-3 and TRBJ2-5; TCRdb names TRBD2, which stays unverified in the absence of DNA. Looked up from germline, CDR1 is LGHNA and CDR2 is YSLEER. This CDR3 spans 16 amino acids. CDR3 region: CASSGRGLAGGETQYF.

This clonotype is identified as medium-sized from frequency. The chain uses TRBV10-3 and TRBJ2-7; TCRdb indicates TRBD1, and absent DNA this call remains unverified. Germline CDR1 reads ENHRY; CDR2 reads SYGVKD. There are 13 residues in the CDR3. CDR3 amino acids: CAISVQDSYEQYF.

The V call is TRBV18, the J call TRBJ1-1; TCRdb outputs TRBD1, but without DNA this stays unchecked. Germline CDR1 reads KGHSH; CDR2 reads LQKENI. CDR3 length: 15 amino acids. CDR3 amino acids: CASSLAGSGVTEAFF. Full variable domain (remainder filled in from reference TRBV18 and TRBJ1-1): NAGVMQNPRHLVRRRGQEARLRCSPMKGHSHVYWYRQLPEEGLKFMVYLQKENIIDESGMPKERFSAEFPKEGPSILRIQQVVRGDSAAYFCASSLAGSGVTEAFFGQGTRLTVV.

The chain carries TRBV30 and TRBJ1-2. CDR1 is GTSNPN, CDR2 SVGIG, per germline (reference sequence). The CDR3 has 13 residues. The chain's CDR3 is CAWSQDGSYGYTF.

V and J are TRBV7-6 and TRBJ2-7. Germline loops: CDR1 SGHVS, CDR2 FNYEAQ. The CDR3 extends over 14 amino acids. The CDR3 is CASSSVSEGYEQYF.

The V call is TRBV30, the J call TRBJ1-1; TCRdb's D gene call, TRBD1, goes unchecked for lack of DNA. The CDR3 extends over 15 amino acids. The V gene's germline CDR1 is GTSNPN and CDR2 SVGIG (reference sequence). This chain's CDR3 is CAWRPWGQGVSEAFF.

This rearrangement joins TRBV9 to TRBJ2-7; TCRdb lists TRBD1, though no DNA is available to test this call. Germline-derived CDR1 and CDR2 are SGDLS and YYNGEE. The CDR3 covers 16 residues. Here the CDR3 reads CASSVDGGPRSYEQYF.

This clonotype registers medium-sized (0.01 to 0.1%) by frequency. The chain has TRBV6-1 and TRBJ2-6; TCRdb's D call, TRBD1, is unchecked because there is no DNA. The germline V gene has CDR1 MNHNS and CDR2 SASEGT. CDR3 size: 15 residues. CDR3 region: CASRTGSSGANVLTF.

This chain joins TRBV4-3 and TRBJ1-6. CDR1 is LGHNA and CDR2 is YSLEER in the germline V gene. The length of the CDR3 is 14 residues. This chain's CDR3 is CASSQDPGFKPLHF.

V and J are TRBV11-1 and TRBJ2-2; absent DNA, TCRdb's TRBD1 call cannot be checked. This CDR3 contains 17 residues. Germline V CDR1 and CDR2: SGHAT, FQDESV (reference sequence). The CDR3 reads CASSLNRVLSYTGELFF.

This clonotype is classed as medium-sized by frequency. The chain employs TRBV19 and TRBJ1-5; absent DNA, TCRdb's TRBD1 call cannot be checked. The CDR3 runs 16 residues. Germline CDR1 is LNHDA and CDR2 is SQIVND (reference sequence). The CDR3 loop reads CASSTHRTGSYQPQHF.

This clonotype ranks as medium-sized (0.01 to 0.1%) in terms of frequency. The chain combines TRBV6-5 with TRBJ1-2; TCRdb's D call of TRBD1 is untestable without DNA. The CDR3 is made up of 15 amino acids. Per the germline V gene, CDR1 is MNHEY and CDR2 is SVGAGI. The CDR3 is CASSYTPPAGYGYTF.

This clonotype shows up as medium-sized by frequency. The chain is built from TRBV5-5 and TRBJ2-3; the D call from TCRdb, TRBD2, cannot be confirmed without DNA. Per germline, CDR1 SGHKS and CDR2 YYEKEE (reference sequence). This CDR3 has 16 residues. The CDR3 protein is CASSPSGASGTDTQYF.

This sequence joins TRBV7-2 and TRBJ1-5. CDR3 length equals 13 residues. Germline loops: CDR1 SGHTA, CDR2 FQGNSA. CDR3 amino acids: CASSPPGGQPQHF.